This note documents a single T cell receptor (beta chain) sequence. The antigen it binds to is not known. No qualities accompany the bases; no much larger clone lies one base away. The same CDR3 arises from other DNA sequences in this sample as well. Using the deep immunoSEQ assay, TCR CDR3 regions were amplified from genomic DNA by multiplex PCR. Extracted genomic DNA from each cell subset was distributed evenly across all wells of several immunoSEQ 96-well plates, and each plate was treated as a replicate. For sorted subsets, each replicate PCR was loaded with around 200 ng genomic DNA, equivalent to 32,000 or so T cell genomes. Purified libraries were quantified with a Qubit 3.0 fluorometer, sized on a Bioanalyzer 2100, and re-quantified with the KAPA Library Quantification kit. A separate single-read 150-cycle Illumina NextSeq 550 flow cell was used to sequence each immunoSEQ 96-well plate. Per the authors' processing: The immunoSEQ output contained only junctional sequences without quality scores, so filtering could not match that applied to full-length reads. To assign V/J genes and CDR3, sequences were annotated using PyIR, a Python wrapper for IgBLAST v1.9, with IMGT germline references. Any read was removed if the V/J assignment was weak (E-value above 1e-6), the CDR3 was missing, or the read contained stop codons, out-of-frame junctions, or ambiguous translated residues. V3J clonotypes were defined by identical inferred V gene, J gene, and CDR3 amino acid sequence. Percentage overlap between repertoires was calculated by dividing the number of shared unique clonotypes by the size of the smaller repertoire. Repertoire richness was assessed with RTK rarefaction, the Chao1 estimator, and Recon v2.1 estimates of unobserved clonotypes. Generation probabilities for all TCRbeta clonotypes obtained by the gDNA method from a handful of donors were computed using OLGA. TCRdb retrieved this table from immuneACCESS and kept in-frame rearrangements only. Not all clones are present; in checked studies, unresolved V genes account for under half, and no reason is known for the remainder. From that table come the V and J calls and clone size; the DNA was used to work out D and trimming. In all, the sample holds approximately 2,000,000 clones, and less than 95% of those were seen once. The ten largest clones capture approximately 0.4% of the sample.

These data originate in a study of shared clonotypes between healthy human individuals (dated by TCRdb to 2019 to 2021). Turning to the overall study: Two women and three men aged 18 to 49 years were included in the cohort. For each donor, CD4 naive and CD4 memory were each given three plates, CD8 naive was given two plates, and CD8 memory was given one plate. To estimate repertoire size and how much clonotype sharing occurs between individuals, the study deeply sequenced the blood TCR repertoires of 5 or 6 healthy adults. Libraries were prepared and TCR repertoires were sequenced by different laboratories using diverse techniques, in order to increase sequencing depth and limit assay-specific biases. Each donor's leukapheresis produced roughly between roughly 0.9 and 8.9 billion PBMCs.

Deletion took 4 bases off V and 1 base off J, with a span of 7 bases between the germline ends. Counted from cysteine to phenylalanine, this CDR3 has 12 amino acids. The only DNA kept is the CDR3, 36 bases in frame from the first base. CDR1 and CDR2 are read off the germline V gene as SQVTM and ANQGSEA. The donors were healthy, HIV-negative adults who had no recently reported acute infections or vaccinations. Every donor was a Caucasian adult living in Nashville, Tennessee, USA. CD4+ T cells were enriched by magnetic negative selection; naive cells were then positively selected on CD45RA, and the negative fraction formed the memory subset. After blood collection by leukapheresis, PBMCs were isolated using Ficoll-Histopaque density gradient centrifugation and then cryopreserved in the vapor phase of liquid nitrogen. Analytical flow cytometry was used to check the purity and quantity of every magnetically sorted T cell population. Genomic DNA was isolated from every sorted fraction and measured by UV absorbance on a Nanodrop 2000c.

General study outcomes and caveats: Because the study included only a small number of donors, the genetic and exposure-history diversity represented was limited. Across a handful of donors, around 5.4% of naive CD4, 3% to 4% of naive CD8, around 2.1% of memory CD4, and 0.4% to 0.45% of memory CD8 clonotypes were shared. Sampling was restricted to blood, and TCR repertoires in tissues likely differ from the TCR repertoires found in blood. Larger estimated clonotype richness was generally found for naive subsets than for memory subsets. Based on pairwise subsampling, the degree of clonotype sharing among donors was expected to be affected by sequencing depth. Compared with non-shared clonotypes, the clonotypes found in all four sorted-subset donors had higher generation probabilities. Rarefaction of sorted-subset datasets indicated incomplete sequencing despite the large sequencing depth.

This chain is built from TRBV29-1 and TRBJ1-1; tentative D gene TRBD1, with 5 bases matching. The sequencing input was naive CD4+ T cells from PBMCs. The label giving this sample's cell subset or site can be read as: CD45RA+ positively selected. This sequence originates from a young man in good health. Some clones in this sample may be carry-over from other donors' samples. The CDR3 region: CSVGGGNTEAFF. The base sequence is TGCAGCGTTGGGGGCGGGAACACTGAAGCTTTCTTT.